A selection of T cell receptor beta chains follows, all from one sample in a study of patients and donors after allogeneic stem cell transplantation. TCRdb reprocessed the RT-PCR reads with MiXCR, giving one entry per CDR3 protein. This sample yields roughly 960,000 distinct CDR3 sequences, of which about a sixth are seen a single time; 5.5% to 6.5% belongs to the top ten. The sample consisted of blood, either unsorted or a sorted T cell fraction (not recorded which). These receptor sequences come from a human donor who was either an allogeneic HSCT recipient or a stem cell or donor lymphocyte infusion donor (not recorded which). It is not recorded whose cells these are; they may come from a transplant donor. The CDR3 runs from the conserved cysteine through the conserved F or W. Fields, in order: V gene, clone size, CDR3 protein. Only part of the rows carry a size: once, few, many, or a class if the clone is expanded.

v_gene: TRBV20-1
abundance: NA
CDR3aa: CSATASGRMVEQYF

v_gene: TRBV3-1
abundance: once
CDR3aa: CASSPGTSLSSYNEQFF

v_gene: TRBV10-3
abundance: NA
CDR3aa: CAISESEGFSGNTIYF

v_gene: TRBV20-1
abundance: NA
CDR3aa: CSALQGAYGYTF

v_gene: TRBV7-3
abundance: NA
CDR3aa: CASSRDRGGGELFF

v_gene: TRBV10-3
abundance: NA
CDR3aa: CAISEFWGPDHQPQHF

v_gene: TRBV12-3/TRBV12-4
abundance: many
CDR3aa: CASSLGRVGMTDTQYF

v_gene: TRBV5-1
abundance: NA
CDR3aa: CASSLVQKNTGELFF

v_gene: TRBV20-1
abundance: NA
CDR3aa: CSARDSTGRNTEAFF

v_gene: TRBV20-1
abundance: NA
CDR3aa: CSARSDKPYGYTF

v_gene: TRBV12-3/TRBV12-4
abundance: many
CDR3aa: CASSLRTGELFF

v_gene: TRBV12-3/TRBV12-4
abundance: NA
CDR3aa: CASSLRTGANYGYTF

v_gene: TRBV12-3/TRBV12-4
abundance: NA
CDR3aa: CASSFQGEDSPLHF

v_gene: TRBV5-1
abundance: many
CDR3aa: CASRQGGLYEQYF

v_gene: TRBV6-5
abundance: few
CDR3aa: CASSYEGTELGTQYF

v_gene: TRBV6-1
abundance: few
CDR3aa: CASSAGHLGGNEQFF

v_gene: TRBV9
abundance: NA
CDR3aa: CASSANRGTSSGNTIYF

v_gene: TRBV12-3/TRBV12-4
abundance: many
CDR3aa: CASSTAPQETQYF

v_gene: TRBV19
abundance: NA
CDR3aa: CASSQTRNYGYTF

v_gene: TRBV5-1
abundance: few
CDR3aa: CASSLEGEPNTGELFF

v_gene: TRBV7-9
abundance: NA
CDR3aa: CASIPTVQGWGKNIQYF

v_gene: TRBV4-2
abundance: many
CDR3aa: CASSYSGTDYTGELFF

v_gene: TRBV6-2/TRBV6-3
abundance: NA
CDR3aa: CASGQGWSTEAFF

v_gene: TRBV6-1
abundance: NA
CDR3aa: CASSEHGTSQETQYF

v_gene: TRBV11-2
abundance: many
CDR3aa: CASRGTGGGTEAFF

v_gene: TRBV7-3
abundance: many
CDR3aa: CASSLTGPDTQYF

v_gene: TRBV9
abundance: few
CDR3aa: CASSPRLASYNEQFF

v_gene: TRBV12-3/TRBV12-4
abundance: many
CDR3aa: CASSLVAQSTQYF

v_gene: TRBV3-1
abundance: NA
CDR3aa: CASSQRMGRKNTGELFF

v_gene: TRBV6-1
abundance: few
CDR3aa: CASRPTRAREETQYF

v_gene: TRBV2
abundance: few
CDR3aa: CASSERDRFDEQYF

v_gene: TRBV7-8
abundance: NA
CDR3aa: CASSSRDLNNEQFF

v_gene: TRBV12-3/TRBV12-4
abundance: many
CDR3aa: CASSLGSLDNSPLHF

v_gene: TRBV24-1
abundance: few
CDR3aa: CATSAVGQGDNQPQHF

v_gene: TRBV2
abundance: NA
CDR3aa: CASSATVLAKNIQYF

v_gene: TRBV4-3
abundance: NA
CDR3aa: CASSLDFHNTQYF

v_gene: TRBV6-1
abundance: NA
CDR3aa: CASSINRPGTSVHEQYF

v_gene: TRBV29-1
abundance: many
CDR3aa: CSVELVTGELFF

v_gene: TRBV2
abundance: NA
CDR3aa: CARTVGAGEKLFF

v_gene: TRBV5-1
abundance: NA
CDR3aa: CASSTDAYEQYF

v_gene: TRBV7-2
abundance: NA
CDR3aa: CASTQTGTPNYGYTF

v_gene: TRBV29-1
abundance: few
CDR3aa: CSARGLGVRSGAQFF

v_gene: TRBV7-9
abundance: few
CDR3aa: CASSPLPGQPYEQYF

v_gene: TRBV5-1
abundance: many
CDR3aa: CASSLGGQGTYEQYF

v_gene: TRBV12-3/TRBV12-4
abundance: many
CDR3aa: CASSFSDRDYGYTF

v_gene: TRBV24-1
abundance: NA
CDR3aa: CATSDDRTGPNTGELFF

v_gene: TRBV7-6
abundance: NA
CDR3aa: CASSLDGRGAYEQYF

v_gene: TRBV5-1
abundance: many
CDR3aa: CASSLEAGGYTGELFF

v_gene: TRBV7-9
abundance: once
CDR3aa: CASSLAPPSGGFSF

v_gene: TRBV12-3/TRBV12-4
abundance: many
CDR3aa: CASSLNSVNEQFF

v_gene: TRBV4-2
abundance: few
CDR3aa: CASRGTTVEQFF

v_gene: TRBV12-3/TRBV12-4
abundance: few
CDR3aa: CASRWAPNTEAFF

v_gene: TRBV15
abundance: few
CDR3aa: CATSRPIEGYTF

v_gene: TRBV20-1
abundance: many
CDR3aa: CSAGAGDTSYTF

v_gene: TRBV6-1
abundance: NA
CDR3aa: CASSEQRGPYGYTF

v_gene: TRBV5-1
abundance: NA
CDR3aa: CASSLQTGDYGYTF

v_gene: TRBV5-1
abundance: few
CDR3aa: CASSPNTGQGRETQYF

v_gene: TRBV27
abundance: NA
CDR3aa: CASSPPTRLETQYF

v_gene: TRBV5-1
abundance: many
CDR3aa: CASSSTGQSNYEQYF